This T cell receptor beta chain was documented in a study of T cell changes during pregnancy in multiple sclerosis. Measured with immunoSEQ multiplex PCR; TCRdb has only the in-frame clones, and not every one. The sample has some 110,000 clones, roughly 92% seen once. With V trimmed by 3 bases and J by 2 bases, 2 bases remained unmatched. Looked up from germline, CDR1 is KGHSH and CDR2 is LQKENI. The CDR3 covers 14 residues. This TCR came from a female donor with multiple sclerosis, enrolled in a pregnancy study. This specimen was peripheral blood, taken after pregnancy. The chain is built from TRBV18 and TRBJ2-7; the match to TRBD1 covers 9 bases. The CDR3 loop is CASSPGQGTYEQYF. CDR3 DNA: TGTGCCAGCTCACCGGGACAGGGTACCTACGAGCAGTACTTC.